This TCR beta chain was identified during a study of molecular identifiers for immune sequencing clone quantification (dated by TCRdb to the late 2010s). Concerning the study at large: For a replicate experiment, RNA from roughly 18,000 or 92,000 naive CD8 T cells was divided into five aliquots, and four of the five aliquots were sequenced. The study was a methods study using CD8 T cells to benchmark molecular-identifier clustering-based TCR repertoire sequencing (MIDCIRS) and TCR RNA copy counting.

Regarding this clonotype: Its specific antigen is unknown. A much larger clone lies one base from this, so it may be a read error.

From the germline V gene, CDR1 is SGHAT and CDR2 is FQNNGV. The junction shows trimming of 3 bases on V and 4 bases on J, plus 14 bases between the germline ends. Including cysteine and phenylalanine, the CDR3 has 15 amino acids. Left in the record is the CDR3 DNA by itself, 45 bases read in frame from the first base. Libraries of naive CD8 T cells were built from approximately 20,000 to 1,000,000 sorted cells, with 10%, 30% or 50% of the purified RNA used. Naive CD8 T cells, defined as CD8+CD4-CCR7+CD45RA+, were FACS-sorted into RLT Plus buffer on a BD FACSAria II. Detection sensitivity was tested by spiking Jurkat RNA equal to ten or so TCR copies' worth into samples containing roughly 18,000-1,000,000 naive CD8 T cells. Enrichment of CD8 T cells was performed with RosetteSep CD8+ T Cell Enrichment Cocktail and Ficoll-Paque, after which ACK red cell lysis was carried out. Here is what the overall study found, with its caveats: Highly expanded clone sizes could be underestimated if identical TCR molecules share a barcode. Naive libraries contained spiked-in Jurkat TCR RNA (more than 9 copies' worth), which is not part of the donor repertoire. When barcode sub-clustering was omitted, TCR diversity was inflated by chimeric consensus sequences, with chimeras reaching as high as 47%. In CMV-specific effector cells, clones with more than 20 RNA copies accounted for over 97% of molecules, whereas in naive cells such clones accounted for under 1%. Modeling estimated around 3 recovered TCR RNA copies per cell, compared with about ten by digital PCR, which implies 30% to 35% capture efficiency. Spiked-in Jurkat TCR RNA equal to a single cell's worth was reported to be detectable even within 1,100,000 naive CD8 T cells.

The library was obtained by PCR. The run used a NextSeq 500. Bulk TCR libraries were prepared as previously described, using TCR primers listed in Table S5. Total RNA was purified with the Qiagen AllPrep DNA/RNA kit. Before analysis, reads from multiple sequencing runs of the same library were pooled. As for the original processing: Reads were retained only if the reads had an exact TCR constant sequence, and the retained reads were trimmed to 150 nt and grouped according to their 12-nt molecular barcodes. Reads in each barcode group were sub-clustered using a 15% Levenshtein threshold, and a quality-weighted consensus sequence was built for each RNA molecule. Non-functional sequences were filtered out, along with any lower-count sequence sitting one edit away from another sequence. Based on a fit of two negative binomial distributions, barcode sub-clusters having less than 20% of the maximum read count were discarded. The raw public data were reprocessed by TCRdb itself: fastp quality trimming at Q25, MiXCR clonotype calling, in-frame beta chains only. Entries are consolidated by CDR3 protein sequence, retaining the most common genes and DNA. TCRdb assigned the V and J calls; the authors' analysis was not used. Counted in this sample were around 460,000 distinct CDR3 sequences; approximately 25% of them appeared once. The leading ten clones occupy 0.76% of the sample.

This TCR derives from a human donor in good health. Some libraries in this study had Jurkat cell RNA spiked in. The chain uses TRBV11-2 and TRBJ2-3; the D gene is perhaps TRBD1 or TRBD2, each of them matching over 5 bases. The source material was naive CD8+ T cells from blood, with Jurkat cell RNA spiked in. Interpreted using the paper, the cell subset or site label stands for: FACS-sorted CD8+CD4-CCR7+CD45RA+ naive T cells. CDR3 region: CASSFLAGAADTQYF. The DNA sequence is as follows: TGTGCCAGCAGCTTTCTGGCCGGGGCAGCAGATACGCAGTATTTT.